These 32 T cell receptor beta chains were all obtained from the same sample, sequenced in a study of shared clonotypes between healthy human individuals. CD45RO-negative cells were positively selected for CCR7, leaving out terminally differentiated effector memory CD45RA+ cells. Profiling relied on immunoSEQ multiplex PCR, and the TCRdb table lists in-frame clones only, not all of them. The sample carries more than 2 million clones, approximately 92% recorded once. Sequenced input: naive CD8+ T cells from PBMCs. The source is a man aged 18 to 29 in good health. Some clones in this sample may be carry-over from other donors' samples.

The chain employs TRBV6-4 and TRBJ2-1; 9 nucleotides align to TRBD1. This CDR3 contains 18 residues. The germline V gene encodes CDR1 MRHNA and CDR2 SNTAGT. Trimming took 0 bases from V and 8 from J; bases not matched to a gene: 14. The CDR3 coding sequence is TGTGCCAGCAGTGACTCGAGGTTGGGGGACAGGGTGAGTCATGAGCAGTTCTTC. This translates into CASSDSRLGDRVSHEQFF.

The chain employs TRBV4-3 and TRBJ1-3; D may be TRBD1 (5 bases). Germline V CDR1 and CDR2: LGHNA, YSLEER. The CDR3 loop spans 16 amino acids. Trimming took 0 bases from V and 4 from J, leaving 13 bases between them. As DNA, the CDR3 is TGCGCCAGCAGCCAAGACGGGAGGGGAATGGGAAACACCATATATTTT. Translation: CASSQDGRGMGNTIYF.

V gene TRBV5-8 combines with J gene TRBJ1-5, with D possibly matching TRBD1 (6 bases). V lost 9 bases and J 6 bases, leaving 19 bases between the germline ends. The CDR3 is 14 amino acids. Germline V gives CDR1 SGHTS, CDR2 YDEGEE. The CDR3 protein is CATRGGVGAQPQHF. Written as DNA, the CDR3 is TGTGCCACAAGGGGGGGTGTTGGCGCTCAGCCCCAGCATTTT.

This clone has a single count. The chain employs TRBV7-2 and TRBJ2-1, with TRBD2 matching over 9 bases. The CDR3 is made up of 17 amino acids. J was trimmed by 8 bases and V by 5 bases; bases with no gene match: 16. CDR1 SGHTA and CDR2 FQGNSA come from the germline V gene. The CDR3 DNA reads as TGTGCCAGCAGCCTCCACGGTCTGCGGGAGGGCCTCTATGAGCAGTTCTTC. Amino acid sequence: CASSLHGLREGLYEQFF.

Regarding this clone: Distinct nucleotide sequences in the sample also encode this CDR3. The chain combines TRBV27 with TRBJ2-2; D gene ambiguous. CDR1 is MNHEY, CDR2 SMNVEV, per germline (reference sequence). Deletions cut 4 bases from V and 2 bases from J, with 5 bases between. The CDR3 contains 13 residues. The CDR3 DNA reads TGTGCCAGCAGTTCTCTTAACACCGGGGAGCTGTTTTTT. Its translation: CASSSLNTGELFF.

V gene TRBV5-4 combines with J gene TRBJ2-3, with 9 bases matching TRBD1. Per germline, CDR1 SGHNT and CDR2 YYREEE (reference sequence). The CDR3 loop spans 14 amino acids. The ends lost 5 bases at V and 3 bases at J; junction bases unmatched: 4. The CDR3 here is CASRDRGSTDTQYF. The CDR3 nucleotides read TGTGCCAGCAGGGACAGGGGTAGTACAGATACGCAGTATTTT.

This chain links TRBV28 with TRBJ2-1; 7 nucleotides align to TRBD2. With 9 bases clipped from V and 6 bases from J, the junction kept 11 bases outside the gene matches. The germline V gene has CDR1 MDHEN and CDR2 SYDVKM. The CDR3 covers 14 residues. The CDR3 loop is CASTFRASGNEQFF. The CDR3 DNA reads TGTGCCAGTACGTTTAGGGCTAGCGGCAATGAGCAGTTCTTC.

This chain connects TRBV6-5 to TRBJ1-1, with D uncertain. The ends were cut back, 0 bases at V and 7 bases at J, with 18 bases in the middle. The CDR3 sequence is 16 residues long. Germline-derived CDR1 and CDR2 are MNHEY and SVGAGI. CDR3 nucleotides: TGTGCCAGCAGTTACTCGGGGTTTGATATGGGAGTTGAAGCTTTCTTT. This translates into CASSYSGFDMGVEAFF.

The V call is TRBV11-2, the J call TRBJ2-3; a weak D match, TRBD2 (6 bases). The length of the CDR3 is 13 residues. Trimming cost V 11 bases and J 7 bases, with 19 bases left between them. Germline-derived CDR1 and CDR2 are SGHAT and FQNNGV. The CDR3 sequence: CAGGPGRPHTQYF. Written as DNA, the CDR3 is TGTGCCGGGGGACCTGGGAGGCCGCATACGCAGTATTTT.

The rearrangement links TRBV5-4 to TRBJ2-3; the match to TRBD2 covers 11 bases. CDR1 and CDR2 from the germline V gene are SGHNT and YYREEE (reference sequence). The CDR3 length is 18 residues. Unmatched junction bases numbered 11, after V lost 0 bases and J lost 5 bases. This CDR3 is CASSLAGLAGGFGDTQYF. CDR3 bases: TGTGCCAGCAGCTTGGCGGGCCTAGCGGGAGGTTTTGGAGATACGCAGTATTTT.

In its sample, this clone was seen once. The chain recombines TRBV7-9 with TRBJ1-2; D unresolved. From germline, CDR1 is SEHNR and CDR2 FQNEAQ (reference sequence). V lost 7 bases to trimming and J lost 2 bases, with 14 bases between them. The CDR3 spans 14 residues. CDR3 region: CASTTIPPNYGYTF. The CDR3 DNA reads TGTGCCAGCACCACGATACCTCCCAACTATGGCTACACCTTC.

This chain links TRBV10-2 with TRBJ2-1; 9 bases match TRBD1. V was pared by 8 bases and J by 8 bases, with 10 bases of the junction left unmatched. The length of the CDR3 is 14 residues. CDR1 WSHSY and CDR2 SAAADI come from the germline V gene. CDR3 sequence: CASWDRDATDEQFF. The CDR3 region has the DNA TGCGCCAGCTGGGACAGGGATGCTACTGATGAGCAGTTCTTC.

The V gene is TRBV9, the J gene TRBJ1-4, with TRBD1 identical over 9 bases. The trim removed 3 bases at V and 0 bases at J, leaving 0 bases unmatched. CDR1 is SGDLS and CDR2 is YYNGEE in the germline V gene. CDR3 length: 15 amino acids. The CDR3 protein is CASSGTGATNEKLFF. CDR3 coding DNA: TGTGCCAGCAGCGGGACAGGGGCAACTAATGAAAAACTGTTTTTT.

The chain couples TRBV27 to TRBJ2-6; possibly TRBD1 for D (6 bases). There are 15 residues in the CDR3. Deletions cut 9 bases from V and 0 bases from J, with 12 bases between. Germline CDR1 and CDR2: MNHEY and SMNVEV (reference sequence). The CDR3 bases are TGTGCCAGTACACAGGGAGCCTCTGGGGCCAACGTCCTGACTTTC. This translates into CASTQGASGANVLTF.

This rearrangement joins TRBV28 to TRBJ2-7; possibly TRBD2 for D (5 bases). The CDR3 length is 14 residues. Germline CDR1 is MDHEN and CDR2 is SYDVKM. Trimming took off 1 base at V and 7 bases at J, with 14 bases between the two ends. The CDR3 bases are TGTGCCAGCAGTTTATACCTGGGTCGAGGGGAGCAGTACTTC. Its translation is CASSLYLGRGEQYF.

This chain joins TRBV28 and TRBJ1-5; no definite D call. The CDR3 spans 13 residues. The V and J ends lost 2 bases and 4 bases respectively, with 6 bases between them. Germline lookup yields CDR1 MDHEN and CDR2 SYDVKM. CDR3 DNA sequence: TGTGCCAGCAGTTTAAACTTTAATCAGCCCCAGCATTTT. Translating it yields CASSLNFNQPQHF.

Concerning this clone itself: Other DNA sequences within the sample encode an identical CDR3. The chain employs TRBV4-3 and TRBJ2-7; TRBD1 aligns across 7 bases. This CDR3 is built from 14 residues. With V trimmed by 1 base and J by 4 bases, 4 bases remained unmatched. In germline, CDR1 is LGHNA, CDR2 YSLEER. Here the CDR3 reads CASSQGQGEYEQYF. CDR3 DNA sequence: TGCGCCAGCAGCCAAGGGCAGGGGGAATACGAGCAGTACTTC.

This clone was found a few times. The chain has TRBV4-3 and TRBJ1-1, with a possible D match to TRBD1 (5 bases). This CDR3 contains 14 residues. The V end lost 1 base, the J end lost 1 base, and 7 bases lay between the germline ends. The germline gives CDR1 LGHNA, CDR2 YSLEER. The CDR3 loop is CASSQGTKNTEAFF. The CDR3, as DNA: TGCGCCAGCAGCCAAGGGACAAAGAACACTGAAGCTTTCTTT.

The chain carries TRBV6-6 and TRBJ2-3; D unclear. V was shortened by 5 bases and J by 2 bases, with 14 bases between the two germline ends. Per the germline V gene, CDR1 is MNHNY and CDR2 is SVGAGI (reference sequence). This CDR3 has 15 residues. CDR3 coding DNA: TGTGCCAGCAGTACTATAGTAGCCCTCACAGATACGCAGTATTTT. Protein sequence: CASSTIVALTDTQYF.

The chain joins TRBV9 to TRBJ2-1; TRBD2 agrees at 9 bases. Germline V gene data show CDR1 as SGDLS and CDR2 as YYNGEE. The CDR3 is 15 amino acids. J was trimmed by 5 bases and V by 4 bases; bases with no gene match: 7. The CDR3 nucleotides are TGTGCCAGCAGCTCCGCCGGGACTAGCAACAATGAGCAGTTCTTC. The encoded protein is CASSSAGTSNNEQFF. Variable domain in full (rest from reference TRBV9 and TRBJ2-1): DSGVTQTPKHLITATGQRVTLRCSPRSGDLSVYWYQQSLDQGLQFLIQYYNGEERAKGNILERFSAQQFPDLHSELNLSSLELGDSALYFCASSSAGTSNNEQFFGPGTRLTVL.

This clone was seen more than once but under ten times. The chain has TRBV13 and TRBJ1-1; D remains unclear. V was cut by 3 bases and J by 4 bases, with 15 bases left in between. Germline V gene lookup returns CDR1 PRHDT and CDR2 FYEKMQ (reference sequence). The CDR3 totals 15 residues. This CDR3 is CASSFPNEGTTEAFF. CDR3 DNA: TGTGCCAGCAGCTTCCCTAACGAAGGCACCACTGAAGCTTTCTTT.

The rearrangement uses TRBV6-5 and TRBJ1-6; possible D gene TRBD1, 6 bases. V was pared by 3 bases and J by 4 bases, with 10 bases between. The CDR3 has 15 amino acids. CDR1 is MNHEY and CDR2 is SVGAGI in the germline V gene. The CDR3 sequence: CASSYTGHYNSPLHF. The DNA for the CDR3 is TGTGCCAGCAGTTATACAGGGCATTATAATTCACCCCTCCACTTT.

V is TRBV5-4 and J is TRBJ2-7; D is unclear. The V gene's germline CDR1 is SGHNT and CDR2 YYREEE (reference sequence). The CDR3 runs to 12 residues. V shed 5 bases and J shed 3 bases, with 9 bases lying between them. The CDR3 region has the DNA TGTGCCAGCAGAGGGCAAGACTACGAGCAGTACTTC. Encoded protein: CASRGQDYEQYF.

This sequence joins TRBV28 and TRBJ2-1; D could derive from TRBD1 or TRBD2 (5 bases each). The CDR3 totals 15 residues. Germline V gene lookup returns CDR1 MDHEN and CDR2 SYDVKM. Deletions cut 5 bases from V and 3 bases from J, with 14 bases between. Written as DNA, the CDR3 is TGTGCCAGCAGTGAGGGACGCGGAGGCTACAATGAGCAGTTCTTC. This translates into CASSEGRGGYNEQFF.

This chain links TRBV10-3 with TRBJ2-1; the match to TRBD2 covers 11 bases. The CDR3 totals 15 residues. Germline assignment: CDR1 ENHRY and CDR2 SYGVKD. The V gene end was trimmed by 5 bases and the J gene end by 5 bases; junction bases not matched to a gene: 5. In DNA, the CDR3 is TGTGCCATCAGTACCGGGACTAGCGGAAACAATGAGCAGTTCTTC. Translation: CAISTGTSGNNEQFF.

J is TRBJ2-7 and V is TRBV6-5, with 9 bases matching TRBD1. The J segment lost 2 bases and the V segment lost 2 bases, leaving 4 bases of the junction unmatched. The CDR3 runs 15 residues. CDR1 is MNHEY, CDR2 SVGAGI, per germline. CDR3 sequence: CASSYGDRAPYEQYF. Here the CDR3 DNA reads TGTGCCAGCAGTTACGGGGACAGGGCCCCCTACGAGCAGTACTTC.

The gene calls are TRBV28 and TRBJ1-5; 7 nucleotides line up with TRBD1. V was pared by 6 bases and J by 5 bases, with 13 bases of the junction left unmatched. The CDR3 has 16 residues. Germline V lookup: CDR1 MDHEN, CDR2 SYDVKM. Here the CDR3 reads CASRSHLRGADQPQHF. DNA of the CDR3: TGTGCCAGCAGATCCCACCTCAGGGGGGCCGATCAGCCCCAGCATTTT.

V gene TRBV9 combines with J gene TRBJ2-1, with 10 bases that match TRBD2. V shed 0 bases, J shed 5 bases, and the junction held 26 bases outside the gene matches. There are 23 residues in the CDR3. From germline, CDR1 is SGDLS and CDR2 YYNGEE. CDR3: CASSVVGWKGHSLGLAKDNEQFF. The CDR3, as DNA: TGTGCCAGCAGCGTAGTCGGTTGGAAAGGACACTCTCTGGGACTAGCGAAAGACAATGAGCAGTTCTTC.

The chain combines TRBV6-6 with TRBJ1-5; 8 nucleotides agree with TRBD1. Looked up from germline, CDR1 is MNHNY and CDR2 is SVGAGI (reference sequence). With V trimmed by 4 bases and J by 0 bases, 5 bases remained unmatched. CDR3 size: 16 residues. In DNA, the CDR3 is TGTGCCAGCAGTTTCGGGACAGGAGGTAGCAATCAGCCCCAGCATTTT. Its translation is CASSFGTGGSNQPQHF.

The CDR3 sequence is CAISESRIKEQYF. CDR3 nucleotide sequence: TGTGCCATCAGTGAGTCGAGGATAAAGGAGCAGTACTTC. The chain recombines TRBV10-3 with TRBJ2-7, with D uncertain. V lost 0 bases and J lost 7, with 10 bases in between. Germline V gene sequence: CDR1 ENHRY, CDR2 SYGVKD. The CDR3 is made up of 13 amino acids.

The rearrangement links TRBV27 to TRBJ2-2, with TRBD2 identical over 8 bases. This CDR3 is 15 amino acids long. The germline gives CDR1 MNHEY, CDR2 SMNVEV (reference sequence). The V and J ends lost 6 bases and 6 bases, in that order; junction bases with no gene match: 9. The CDR3 coding sequence is TGTGCCAGCAGCCCCTCAGCGGGAGCGGCCGGGGAGCTGTTTTTT. Its translation: CASSPSAGAAGELFF.

The chain links TRBV4-1 to TRBJ2-7, with 11 nucleotides matching TRBD2. This CDR3 region has 15 residues. CDR1 and CDR2 from the germline V gene are MGHRA and YSYEKL. With 2 bases clipped from V and 2 bases from J, the junction kept 2 bases outside the gene matches. CDR3 amino acids: CASSQTSGSPYEQYF. CDR3 nucleotides: TGCGCCAGCAGCCAAACTAGCGGGAGTCCCTACGAGCAGTACTTC.